Presented here are 20 T cell receptor beta chains from one specimen sequenced in a study of blood T cells in healthy people across ages (dated by TCRdb to the mid-2010s). Libraries were prepared through 5' RACE. TCRdb lists the instrument as Illumina HiSeq 2500. A second PCR of roughly 6 to 11 cycles was performed with a sample-barcoded 5' primer and a J-beta primer mix. The raw public reads went through TCRdb reprocessing: fastp at Q25, MiXCR clone calling, in-frame beta chains kept. Entries are consolidated by CDR3 protein sequence, retaining the most common genes and DNA. This sample comprises 1.5 million to 1.8 million distinct CDR3 sequences, approximately 39% of them detected only once. The ten most abundant clones make up over 3.5% of the sample. Sequenced sample: blood. These receptors all come from a woman in her late teens or twenties in good health.

Ten or more counts support this clonotype. V gene TRBV7-2 combines with J gene TRBJ1-1; 7 bases line up with TRBD1. V dropped 6 bases and J dropped 1; count of bases not matched to a gene: 8. Germline V gene sequence: CDR1 SGHTA, CDR2 FQGNSA. There are 15 residues in the CDR3. The CDR3 loop is CASSLTGTANTEAFF. Written as DNA, the CDR3 is TGTGCCAGCAGTTTAACCGGGACAGCGAACACTGAAGCTTTCTTT. The whole variable domain, filled in from reference TRBV7-2 and TRBJ1-1, reads GAGVSQSPSNKVTEKGKDVELRCDPISGHTALYWYRQSLGQGLEFLIYFQGNSAPDKSGLPSDRFSAERTGGSVSTLTIQRTQQEDSAVYLCASSLTGTANTEAFFGQGTRLTVV.

This clonotype was found a few times. The chain uses TRBV5-1 and TRBJ2-1; TRBD1 matches at 7 bases. TRBJ2-7 explains the end of the DNA better; the J call may be wrong. Germline lookup yields CDR1 SGHRS and CDR2 YFSETQ. The CDR3 sequence is 15 residues long. The CDR3 protein is CASSLVEGAHNEQYF. DNA of the CDR3: TGCGCCAGCAGCTTGGTCGAGGGGGCCCACAATGAGCAGTACTTC.

The V call is TRBV18, the J call TRBJ2-7, with a tentative D call TRBD2 (6 bases). Germline CDR1 and CDR2: KGHSH and LQKENI. The CDR3 runs 15 residues. The V and J ends lost 0 bases and 4 bases respectively, with 13 bases between them. CDR3 in DNA: TGTGCCAGCTCACCACCGACCATGGGACTTTACGAGCAGTACTTC. Protein: CASSPPTMGLYEQYF.

This clonotype was found a few times. The chain is built from TRBV3-1 and TRBJ2-6, with TRBD1 as a possible D gene (6 bases). Germline V gives CDR1 LGHDT, CDR2 YNNKEL (reference sequence). V was clipped by 4 bases and J by 2 bases, with 12 bases between them. The CDR3 covers 16 residues. The CDR3 nucleotides read TGTGCCAGCAGCCCGATACAGGGACCTGGGGCCAACGTCCTGACTTTC. It translates to CASSPIQGPGANVLTF.

The J gene is TRBJ2-7, the V gene TRBV18, with unresolved D. The DNA end favors TRBJ2-5, so the J call may be wrong. This CDR3 is 13 amino acids long. The V gene's germline CDR1 is KGHSH and CDR2 LQKENI. CDR3 amino acids: CASSGVREETQYF. DNA of the CDR3: TGTGCCAGCTCAGGGGTCAGAGAAGAGACCCAGTACTTC.

This chain links TRBV7-9 with TRBJ2-3; weak D call: TRBD2 (5 bases). Germline V gene sequence: CDR1 SEHNR, CDR2 FQNEAQ (reference sequence). The CDR3 is 14 amino acids. The V end was cut by 2 bases, the J end by 2 bases, with 8 bases between. For the CDR3, the DNA is TGTGCCAGCAGCTTAACCGGGGTCACAGATACGCAGTATTTT. This gives the protein CASSLTGVTDTQYF.

This clonotype was counted once. The chain carries TRBV4-3 and TRBJ2-5, with D unresolved. The DNA end lines up better with TRBJ2-7; the J call may be wrong. From germline, CDR1 is LGHNA and CDR2 YSLEER. This CDR3 is built from 14 residues. DNA of the CDR3: TGCGCCAGCAGCCAAGGACGATGCTCCTACGAGCAGTACTTC. Its translation is CASSQGRCSYEQYF.

The chain joins TRBV27 to TRBJ2-1, with D unclear. Germline CDR1 reads MNHEY; CDR2 reads SMNVEV (reference sequence). This CDR3 has 12 amino acids. V gave up 4 bases and J gave up 6 bases, with 7 bases separating them. In DNA, the CDR3 is TGTGCCAGCAGTTCCTACTCCAATGAGCAGTTCTTC. Translation gives CASSSYSNEQFF.

The rearrangement links TRBV4-3 to TRBJ2-5; 7 bases are a match to TRBD2. The trim removed 5 bases at V and 1 base at J, leaving 7 bases unmatched. CDR3 size: 15 residues. Germline lookup yields CDR1 LGHNA and CDR2 YSLEER. The CDR3 region is CASSLKRGFQETQYF. In nucleotides, the CDR3 is TGCGCCAGCAGCTTAAAGCGGGGCTTCCAAGAGACCCAGTACTTC.

The chain employs TRBV27 and TRBJ2-3; TRBD2 matches at 8 bases. This CDR3 has 16 residues. J gave up 1 base and V 9 bases, and 12 bases lay outside the gene matches. The germline V gene has CDR1 MNHEY and CDR2 SMNVEV (reference sequence). The CDR3 region has the DNA TGTGCCAGTTCAAGGGGAGTGACTAGCGGCACAGATACGCAGTATTTT. This sequence encodes CASSRGVTSGTDTQYF.

This clonotype was detected a few times. The J gene is TRBJ2-1, the V gene TRBV6-1; no clear D. Trimming cost V 5 bases and J 10 bases, with 12 bases left between them. This CDR3 region has 12 residues. The germline V gene has CDR1 MNHNS and CDR2 SASEGT. CDR3 nucleotides: TGTGCCAGCAGTTTCGGGCCGGCCGAGCAGTTCTTC. Amino acids: CASSFGPAEQFF.

The chain links TRBV20-1 to TRBJ1-6; D is possibly TRBD1 (5 bases). V lost 0 bases and J lost 0, with 9 bases in between. Germline V lookup: CDR1 DFQATT, CDR2 SNEGSKA (reference sequence). The CDR3 covers 16 residues. CDR3 in DNA: TGCAGTGCTAGAGAGGGGGGGAGCTCCTATAATTCACCCCTCCACTTT. It is translated as CSAREGGSSYNSPLHF.

J is TRBJ1-5 and V is TRBV29-1; TRBD1 matches at 7 bases. The CDR3 sequence is 14 residues long. V trimming: 6 bases; J trimming: 4 bases; junction bases outside the gene matches: 9. The germline gives CDR1 SQVTM, CDR2 ANQGSEA. The CDR3 spells CSVIQGSGNQPQHF. DNA of the CDR3: TGCAGCGTGATACAGGGGTCGGGGAATCAGCCCCAGCATTTT.

This sequence joins TRBV7-2 and TRBJ1-5; D remains ambiguous. The germline gives CDR1 SGHTA, CDR2 FQGNSA. With 2 bases removed from V and 2 bases from J, the gap between germline ends came to 10 bases. CDR3 size: 15 residues. The CDR3 region is CASSLPVTGNQPQHF. CDR3 nucleotide sequence: TGTGCCAGCAGCTTACCGGTTACTGGCAATCAGCCCCAGCATTTT.

The chain links TRBV9 to TRBJ2-1; the match to TRBD1 covers 11 bases. The J call is doubtful: the DNA matches TRBJ2-7 better. The CDR3 consists of 14 residues. Germline assignment: CDR1 SGDLS and CDR2 YYNGEE. Written as DNA, the CDR3 is TGTGCCAGCAGTCGGACAGGGGGCGGGAATGAGCAGTACTTC. Protein: CASSRTGGGNEQYF.

The chain carries TRBV7-9 and TRBJ1-1, with D uncertain. The germline V gene encodes CDR1 SEHNR and CDR2 FQNEAQ (reference sequence). The CDR3 loop spans 14 amino acids. Trimming took 5 bases from V and 0 from J, leaving 10 bases between them. CDR3 loop: CASSPSPVNTEAFF. The CDR3 nucleotides read TGTGCCAGCAGCCCGAGTCCCGTGAACACTGAAGCTTTCTTT.

The rearrangement links TRBV6-2 or TRBV6-3 to TRBJ2-7; D is ambiguous. The V end was cut by 3 bases, the J end by 4 bases, with 13 bases between. Germline loops: CDR1 MNHEY, CDR2 SVGEGT. This CDR3 comprises 14 residues. DNA for the CDR3: TGTGCCAGCAGTTATGCACCAGGACGGTACGAGCAGTACTTC. Residues: CASSYAPGRYEQYF.

This sequence joins TRBV11-2 and TRBJ2-1, with D perhaps matching TRBD2 (5 bases). The CDR3 spans 14 residues. Germline CDR1 and CDR2: SGHAT and FQNNGV. Trimming took off 4 bases at V and 13 bases at J, with 20 bases between the two ends. Here the CDR3 DNA reads TGTGCCAGCAGCTCGGCACTAGGCGGTGAGACCCAGTTCTTC. Translated, it gives CASSSALGGETQFF. The whole variable domain, remainder taken from reference TRBV11-2 and TRBJ2-1, is EAGVAQSPRYKIIEKRQSVAFWCNPISGHATLYWYQQILGQGPKLLIQFQNNGVVDDSQLPKDRFSAERLKGVDSTLKIQPAKLEDSAVYLCASSSALGGETQFFGPGTRLTVL.

This chain links TRBV12-3 or TRBV12-4 with TRBJ2-7; D gene ambiguous. Trimming removed 4 bases from V and 3 bases from J, with 13 bases in between. This CDR3 contains 14 residues. The CDR3 region is CASSWAGPYYEQYF. Here the CDR3 DNA reads TGTGCCAGCAGTTGGGCAGGACCTTACTACGAGCAGTACTTC.

The chain joins TRBV20-1 to TRBJ1-6, with a tentative D call TRBD1 (5 bases). The V gene's germline CDR1 is DFQATT and CDR2 SNEGSKA (reference sequence). Trimming took off 5 bases at V and 8 bases at J, with 16 bases between the two ends. The CDR3 totals 14 residues. The chain's CDR3 is CSAVPTGTYSPLHF. For the CDR3, the DNA is TGCAGTGCTGTACCTACCGGGACTTATTCACCCCTCCACTTT.